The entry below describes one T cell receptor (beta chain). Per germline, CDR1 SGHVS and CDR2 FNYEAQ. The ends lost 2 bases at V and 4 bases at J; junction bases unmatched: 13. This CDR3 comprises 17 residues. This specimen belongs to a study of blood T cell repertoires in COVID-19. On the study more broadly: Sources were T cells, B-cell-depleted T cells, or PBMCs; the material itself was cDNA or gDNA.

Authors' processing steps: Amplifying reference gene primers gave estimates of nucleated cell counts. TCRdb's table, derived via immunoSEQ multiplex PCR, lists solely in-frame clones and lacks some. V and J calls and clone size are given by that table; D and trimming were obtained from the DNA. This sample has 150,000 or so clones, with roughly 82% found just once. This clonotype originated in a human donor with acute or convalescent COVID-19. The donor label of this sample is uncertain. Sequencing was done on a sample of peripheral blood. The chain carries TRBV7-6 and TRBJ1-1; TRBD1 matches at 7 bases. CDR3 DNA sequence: TGTGCCAGCAGCTTACTGGGATCAACACCAGGGGGCACTGAAGCTTTCTTT. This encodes CASSLLGSTPGGTEAFF.